The 30 T cell receptor beta chains given below trace back to one sample, sequenced in a study of cytomegalovirus exposure and HLA in healthy donors. A multiplex PCR was run with 60 Vbeta primers and 13 Jbeta primers. TCRdb's copy holds only in-frame clones and misses some; the assay was immunoSEQ multiplex PCR. The data show about 190,000 clones, around 86% seen once. Sequenced input: PBMCs. The receptor source for this set is a man between 35 and 55 years old in good health and CMV-seropositive.

The genes are TRBV5-5 and TRBJ2-7, with 7 bases aligning to TRBD2. This CDR3 spans 12 amino acids. Germline trimming cut 4 bases from V and 5 bases from J; bases unmatched to any gene: 3. From germline, CDR1 is SGHKS and CDR2 YYEKEE (reference sequence). CDR3 sequence reads: CASSRRGDEQYF. As DNA, the CDR3 is TGTGCCAGCAGCCGACGGGGGGACGAGCAGTACTTC. Full variable domain (rest looked up from reference TRBV5-5 and TRBJ2-7): DAGVTQSPTHLIKTRGQQVTLRCSPISGHKSVSWYQQVLGQGPQFIFQYYEKEERGRGNFPDRFSARQFPNYSSELNVNALLLGDSALYLCASSRRGDEQYFGPGTRLTVT.

This chain uses TRBV30 with TRBJ2-3; 8 nucleotides agree with TRBD1. The CDR3 consists of 16 residues. V trimming: 0 bases; J trimming: 4 bases; junction bases outside the gene matches: 9. CDR1 and CDR2 from the germline V gene are GTSNPN and SVGIG (reference sequence). The CDR3 DNA reads as TGTGCCTGGAGTGTTGGGAACAGGGGGAATGCAGATACGCAGTATTTT. This translates into CAWSVGNRGNADTQYF.

This rearrangement joins TRBV15 to TRBJ2-5; 10 bases line up with TRBD2. Per germline, CDR1 LNHNV and CDR2 YYDKDF (reference sequence). This CDR3 is built from 15 residues. The V gene end was trimmed by 0 bases and the J gene end by 5 bases; junction bases not matched to a gene: 3. CDR3 nucleotide sequence: TGTGCCACCAGCAGAGAACTAGCGGGACGGGAGACCCAGTACTTC. Its protein is CATSRELAGRETQYF.

V is TRBV5-4 and J is TRBJ2-2; 14 bases are a match to TRBD2. V lost 4 bases to trimming and J lost 0 bases; unmatched junction nucleotides: 5. The CDR3 consists of 18 residues. CDR1 and CDR2 (germline): SGHNT, YYREEE (reference sequence). The CDR3 bases are TGTGCCAGCAGCCCGATGACTAGCGGGGGGGCGAACACCGGGGAGCTGTTTTTT. This codes for CASSPMTSGGANTGELFF.

This clone was observed once. CDR3 DNA: TGTGCCACAACGGGGGGTAACTATGGCTACACCTTC. Translating it yields CATTGGNYGYTF. V is TRBV6-6 and J is TRBJ1-2; D may be TRBD1 (5 bases). Trimming shortened V by 10 bases and J by 1 base, and 10 bases separated the two germline ends. CDR3 size: 12 residues. The germline CDR1 and CDR2 sequences are MNHNY and SVGAGI (reference sequence).

The CDR3 loop reads CASSETGTLGDEQYF. The DNA of the CDR3 is TGTGCCAGCAGCGAAACGGGGACACTGGGGGACGAGCAGTACTTC. The chain employs TRBV9 and TRBJ2-7; D might be TRBD1 (6 bases). CDR1 is SGDLS, CDR2 YYNGEE, per germline. Trimming stripped 3 bases from V and 5 bases from J, with 18 bases between. This CDR3 region has 15 residues.

The chain is built from TRBV6-1 and TRBJ1-5, with 8 bases that match TRBD1. Germline-derived CDR1 and CDR2 are MNHNS and SASEGT. This CDR3 comprises 16 residues. Trimming at V came to 4 bases and at J to 4 bases, leaving 9 bases not matched to a gene. CDR3 nucleotide sequence: TGTGCCAGCAGTGGTTGGGGCAGGGGGCTTAATCAGCCCCAGCATTTT. This codes for CASSGWGRGLNQPQHF.

This chain links TRBV27 with TRBJ1-5; no clear D gene. The V end lost 5 bases, the J end lost 4 bases, and 9 bases lay between the germline ends. This CDR3 is 13 amino acids long. Germline loops: CDR1 MNHEY, CDR2 SMNVEV (reference sequence). For the CDR3, the DNA is TGTGCCAGCAGTATACGACTTAATCAGCCCCAGCATTTT. Residues: CASSIRLNQPQHF.

The chain uses TRBV6-5 and TRBJ1-4, with 8 positions matching TRBD1. This CDR3 has 15 residues. V gave up 4 bases and J gave up 4 bases; unmatched junction bases: 5. Germline V gene data show CDR1 as MNHEY and CDR2 as SVGAGI. The CDR3 sequence: CASSSDRVVNEKLFF. DNA for the CDR3: TGTGCCAGCAGTTCGGACAGGGTCGTTAATGAAAAACTGTTTTTT.

The J gene is TRBJ2-5, the V gene TRBV5-1, with TRBD1 matching 7 bases. V shed 6 bases, J shed 7 bases, and the junction held 15 bases outside the gene matches. Per the germline V gene, CDR1 is SGHRS and CDR2 is YFSETQ. The length of the CDR3 is 15 residues. The DNA of the CDR3 is TGCGCCAGCACCACGTCCGAGGGGGCGCTTGGGACCCAGTACTTC. Translated: CASTTSEGALGTQYF.

This chain uses TRBV19 with TRBJ1-5; weak D call: TRBD1 (5 bases). Germline V gene lookup returns CDR1 LNHDA and CDR2 SQIVND (reference sequence). The CDR3 length is 15 residues. Deletions cut 6 bases from V and 7 bases from J, with 19 bases between. This CDR3 is CASSPQGTRRQPQHF. CDR3 coding DNA: TGTGCCAGTAGCCCCCAGGGCACCCGTCGCCAGCCCCAGCATTTT.

This clone occurred once. The chain employs TRBV11-2 and TRBJ1-3, with 12 bases identical to TRBD1. Looked up from germline, CDR1 is SGHAT and CDR2 is FQNNGV. The CDR3 loop spans 16 amino acids. With V trimmed by 1 base and J by 4 bases, 2 bases remained unmatched. CDR3 in amino acids: CASSLGDRGRGNTIYF. CDR3 nucleotides: TGTGCCAGCAGCTTAGGGGACAGGGGGCGAGGAAACACCATATATTTT.

The chain has TRBV14 and TRBJ1-2; perhaps TRBD1 as D (6 bases). CDR1 is SGHDN and CDR2 is FVKESK in the germline V gene. V lost 4 bases and J lost 8, with 17 bases in between. This CDR3 spans 14 amino acids. The CDR3, as DNA: TGTGCCAGCAGCCCGAACGCCAGGGGTGACGGCTACACCTTC. Amino acids: CASSPNARGDGYTF.

The chain carries TRBV2 and TRBJ2-4; 7 positions agree with TRBD1. This CDR3 spans 14 amino acids. The V segment lost 6 bases and the J segment 1 base; nucleotides outside the gene matches: 3. Germline CDR1 and CDR2: SNHLY and FYNNEI. Here the CDR3 DNA reads TGTGCCAGCAGAGCACAGGGGGCCAAAAACATTCAGTACTTC. Translated: CASRAQGAKNIQYF.

The rearrangement joins TRBV30 to TRBJ2-1, with 10 bases lining up with TRBD2. The CDR3 is 13 residues long. Germline values: CDR1 GTSNPN, CDR2 SVGIG (reference sequence). Trimming at V came to 0 bases and at J to 10 bases, leaving 3 bases not matched to a gene. As DNA, the CDR3 is TGTGCCTGGAGTGTACTAGCGGGGCAGGAGCAGTTCTTC. Translating it yields CAWSVLAGQEQFF. Variable domain in full (rest from reference TRBV30 and TRBJ2-1): SQTIHQWPATLVQPVGSPLSLECTVEGTSNPNLYWYRQAAGRGLQLLFYSVGIGQISSEVPQNLSASRPQDRQFILSSKKLLLSDSGFYLCAWSVLAGQEQFFGPGTRLTVL.

V is TRBV27 and J is TRBJ1-5, with D maybe TRBD1 (5 bases). Germline V CDR1 and CDR2: MNHEY, SMNVEV (reference sequence). CDR3 length: 18 amino acids. V lost 0 bases and J 1 base, leaving 16 bases between the germline ends. The CDR3 DNA is TGTGCCAGCAGTTTATCGGCCGCGGGGGGAAGGAGCAATCAGCCCCAGCATTTT. Translating it yields CASSLSAAGGRSNQPQHF.

The V call is TRBV7-2, the J call TRBJ2-5, with D tentatively TRBD1 (6 bases). The V gene lost 5 bases and the J gene lost 1 base, with 11 bases spanning the gap. Germline V CDR1 and CDR2: SGHTA, FQGNSA. This CDR3 has 14 amino acids. The CDR3 is CASSADRAQETQYF. The CDR3, as DNA: TGTGCCAGCAGCGCGGACAGAGCCCAAGAGACCCAGTACTTC. The full variable domain, in which reference TRBV7-2 and TRBJ2-5 provide the parts outside the CDR3, is GAGVSQSPSNKVTEKGKDVELRCDPISGHTALYWYRQSLGQGLEFLIYFQGNSAPDKSGLPSDRFSAERTGGSVSTLTIQRTQQEDSAVYLCASSADRAQETQYFGPGTRLLVL.

V gene TRBV11-2 combines with J gene TRBJ1-4; D remains unclear. Germline V CDR1 and CDR2: SGHAT, FQNNGV. Deletions cut 5 bases from V and 7 bases from J, with 11 bases between. The CDR3 totals 13 residues. The CDR3 loop reads CASSQSYSEKLFF. The CDR3 coding sequence is TGTGCCAGCAGCCAATCGTATAGTGAAAAACTGTTTTTT.

Here the CDR3 reads CASSYSSGTGWNEQYF. DNA of the CDR3: TGTGCCAGCAGTTACTCGTCTGGGACAGGGTGGAACGAGCAGTACTTC. The rearrangement joins TRBV6-5 to TRBJ2-7, with TRBD1 identical over 9 bases. The V segment lost 0 bases and the J segment 5 bases; nucleotides outside the gene matches: 8. The length of the CDR3 is 16 residues. Germline values: CDR1 MNHEY, CDR2 SVGAGI.

The chain carries TRBV6-1 and TRBJ1-5, with TRBD1 matching over 11 bases. With 4 bases clipped from V and 0 bases from J, the junction kept 8 bases outside the gene matches. Germline assignment: CDR1 MNHNS and CDR2 SASEGT. The CDR3 spans 18 residues. In nucleotides, the CDR3 is TGTGCCAGCAGTGGGACAGGGGGCTTAAGGGGTAGCAATCAGCCCCAGCATTTT. Its protein is CASSGTGGLRGSNQPQHF.

In this sample, this clone turned up once. The rearrangement joins TRBV6-5 to TRBJ1-1, with 10 bases that match TRBD1. Germline-derived CDR1 and CDR2 are MNHEY and SVGAGI. The CDR3 length is 16 residues. V lost 3 bases, J lost 1 base, and 5 bases stayed unmatched. CDR3 nucleotides: TGTGCCAGCAGTTATGGGACAGGGGTTCGGAACACTGAAGCTTTCTTT. Its translation is CASSYGTGVRNTEAFF.

The V call is TRBV21-1, the J call TRBJ1-5. TRBV21-1 is given as a pseudogene. The CDR3 length is 15 residues. The CDR3 reads CASRVSGESNQPQHF. The DNA for the CDR3 is TGTGCCAGCAGGGTATCGGGGGAGAGCAATCAGCCCCAGCATTTT.

The chain has TRBV7-9 and TRBJ1-5, with 8 positions matching TRBD1. V gave up 5 bases and J gave up 6 bases; unmatched junction bases: 9. The CDR3 is 15 residues long. Germline CDR1 reads SEHNR; CDR2 reads FQNEAQ (reference sequence). The CDR3 sequence: CASSQLQGAGQPQHF. CDR3 in DNA: TGTGCCAGCAGCCAACTTCAGGGGGCAGGTCAGCCCCAGCATTTT.

The rearrangement links TRBV5-1 to TRBJ2-5, with a possible D match to TRBD1 (6 bases). Germline lookup yields CDR1 SGHRS and CDR2 YFSETQ. The CDR3 is 16 amino acids. Trimming shortened V by 2 bases and J by 2 bases, and 16 bases separated the two germline ends. The CDR3 is CASSFIPGTQQETQYF. The CDR3 DNA reads as TGCGCCAGCAGCTTCATTCCCGGGACACAACAAGAGACCCAGTACTTC.

V and J are TRBV5-1 and TRBJ2-1; 11 bases are a match to TRBD2. The CDR3 sequence is 16 residues long. Losses at the gene ends were 4 bases for V and 3 bases for J; bases not matched to a gene: 6. CDR1 is SGHRS and CDR2 is YFSETQ in the germline V gene. CDR3 in DNA: TGCGCCAGCAGCGGGGGGGGGACTAGCGGCTACAATGAGCAGTTCTTC. Translated, it gives CASSGGGTSGYNEQFF. Combining the CDR3 with reference TRBV5-1 and TRBJ2-1 gives the whole variable domain KAGVTQTPRYLIKTRGQQVTLSCSPISGHRSVSWYQQTPGQGLQFLFEYFSETQRNKGNFPGRFSGRQFSNSRSEMNVSTLELGDSALYLCASSGGGTSGYNEQFFGPGTRLTVL.

The chain uses TRBV7-2 and TRBJ2-7, with 7 bases aligning to TRBD1. Losses at the gene ends were 4 bases for V and 4 bases for J; bases not matched to a gene: 10. Germline V lookup: CDR1 SGHTA, CDR2 FQGNSA. The CDR3 sequence is 15 residues long. The CDR3 here is CASSSAGTASYEQYF. CDR3 coding DNA: TGTGCCAGCAGCTCCGCCGGGACAGCCTCGTACGAGCAGTACTTC.

The rearrangement uses TRBV7-8 and TRBJ1-5; tentatively, D is TRBD1 (5 bases). This CDR3 has 16 amino acids. V shed 0 bases and J shed 2 bases, with 11 bases lying between them. The germline V gene has CDR1 SGHVS and CDR2 FQNEAQ. The CDR3 sequence is CASSLAWVQGNQPQHF. The CDR3 DNA is TGTGCCAGCAGCTTAGCGTGGGTACAGGGCAATCAGCCCCAGCATTTT.

The chain recombines TRBV5-1 with TRBJ2-5; 7 bases map to TRBD1. Matching the DNA end better, TRBJ2-7 makes the J call doubtful. The CDR3 is 14 residues long. Germline V gene data show CDR1 as SGHRS and CDR2 as YFSETQ. The CDR3 here is CASSLAGGTYEQYF. The CDR3, as DNA: TGCGCCAGCAGCTTGGCAGGGGGTACGTACGAGCAGTACTTC.

The J gene is TRBJ2-1, the V gene TRBV19; 10 nucleotides line up with TRBD1. Germline CDR1 reads LNHDA; CDR2 reads SQIVND (reference sequence). The CDR3 contains 14 residues. J was trimmed by 7 bases and V by 3 bases; bases with no gene match: 3. The CDR3 coding sequence is TGTGCCAGTAGTATGGGGACAGGGGTAAATGAGCAGTTCTTC. This codes for CASSMGTGVNEQFF.

The genes are TRBV4-3 and TRBJ2-3; D possibly corresponds to TRBD2 (5 bases). Germline CDR1 LGHNA, CDR2 YSLEER. The V end was cut by 0 bases, the J end by 2 bases, with 18 bases between. This CDR3 is built from 18 residues. The CDR3 protein is CASSQDLLETKYTDTQYF. The DNA for the CDR3 is TGCGCCAGCAGCCAAGATCTTCTTGAGACTAAGTACACAGATACGCAGTATTTT.